This T cell receptor beta chain appears in the sequencing data of a study of regulatory T cells in long-lasting Graves disease. Looking at the study overall: Those with persistent Graves' disease had received antithyroid drugs for over 5 years with positive TSH receptor antibodies.

V lost 0 bases and J lost 5, with 11 bases in between. Per germline, CDR1 KGHSH and CDR2 LQKENI. The CDR3 runs to 15 residues. Time point noted: persistent/refractory GD, antithyroid drugs over 5 years with positive TRAb. RNA from PBMCs was the source of the TCR library. Study-level points and caveats: The study found TRBV28, TRBJ1-2 and TRBJ2-5 favored in persistent disease. Persistent patients shared more public clonotypes (under 3,000) than newly diagnosed patients (approximately 1,000).

Points on this clonotype: Its antigen is not known.

Arm-PCR with iRepertoire HTBI primers amplified the CDR3 regions for these TCR beta libraries. TCRdb itself ran the multiplex PCR reads through MiXCR, one entry per CDR3 protein. The table lists 400,000 to 450,000 distinct CDR3 sequences, 23% of them singletons. The receptor was isolated from a female donor with Graves disease. The chain couples TRBV18 to TRBJ1-5, with a possible D match to TRBD1 (6 bases). The specimen was peripheral blood mononuclear cells (PBMCs), collected when the disease was refractory, from a patient treated with antithyroid drugs. The CDR3 bases are TGTGCCAGCTCACCACCCGGCGGGGGCGATCAGCCCCAGCATTTT. It specifies CASSPPGGGDQPQHF.